What follows are 5 T cell receptor beta chains derived from one specimen sequenced in a study of lymphopenia after photon versus proton radiotherapy. Assay used: immunoSEQ multiplex PCR; TCRdb lists only in-frame clones, some missing. Seen here are about 26,000 clones, around 83% observed once, and the top ten hold roughly 5.2%. Sequenced here: peripheral blood, sampled from a patient treated with photon-based radiotherapy. The source of these receptors is a man aged 30 to 45 with gastric cancer.

CDR3 DNA sequence: TGTGCCAGCAGCTGGGGCGACAGGCCGAACTATGGCTACACCTTC. Translation gives CASSWGDRPNYGYTF. The rearrangement links TRBV5-8 to TRBJ1-2; perhaps TRBD1 as D (6 bases). This CDR3 region has 15 residues. V was shortened by 3 bases and J by 2 bases, with 14 bases between the two germline ends. CDR1 and CDR2 (germline): SGHTS, YDEGEE.

This chain uses TRBV2 with TRBJ1-3; D is undetermined. Germline V CDR1 and CDR2: SNHLY, FYNNEI. The CDR3 length is 15 residues. The V end lost 7 bases, the J end lost 0 bases, and 13 bases lay between the germline ends. The CDR3 DNA reads as TGTGCCAGCACCGTACTACAGTTCTCTGGAAACACCATATATTTT. Protein: CASTVLQFSGNTIYF.

The genes are TRBV7-9 and TRBJ2-3, with D possibly TRBD1 on 5 matching bases. This CDR3 has 12 residues. From germline, CDR1 is SEHNR and CDR2 FQNEAQ (reference sequence). With 8 bases removed from V and 6 bases from J, the gap between germline ends came to 12 bases. The CDR3 DNA sequence: TGTGCCAGCCAAGATCCAGGGGATACGCAGTATTTT. It translates to CASQDPGDTQYF.

The chain has TRBV5-1 and TRBJ2-4, with D perhaps matching TRBD2 (6 bases). This CDR3 is built from 16 residues. Per the germline V gene, CDR1 is SGHRS and CDR2 is YFSETQ. Deletions cut 3 bases from V and 3 bases from J, with 16 bases between. The CDR3 nucleotides read TGCGCCAGCAGCTCCTTGGGGGGTAGTGGCAAAAACATTCAGTACTTC. This codes for CASSSLGGSGKNIQYF.

The rearrangement links TRBV5-1 to TRBJ1-1; a possible D gene is TRBD1 (6 bases). CDR3 length: 15 residues. Trimming removed 4 bases at V and 5 bases at J, with 18 bases between. Germline V gene data show CDR1 as SGHRS and CDR2 as YFSETQ. This chain's CDR3 is CASSTGTTGGTEAFF. CDR3 in DNA: TGCGCCAGCAGCACCGGGACAACCGGTGGGACTGAAGCTTTCTTT.